Following are 21 T cell receptor beta chains from one sample sequenced in a study of CD8+ T cells in alopecia areata. RNA was isolated and reverse transcribed to cDNA, the sequencing template. Assay used: immunoSEQ multiplex PCR; TCRdb lists only in-frame clones, some missing. This repertoire shows 130,000 to 150,000 clones, 65% to 90% found once; its top ten account for roughly 25%. The treatment is: oral pan-JAK inhibitor, 5-10 mg twice daily. The specimen was CD8+ T cells sorted from blood, collected at week 4, from a patient treated with tofacitinib. Receptor source: a human donor with alopecia areata.

This clone was found a few times. The V and J genes are TRBV10-3 and TRBJ2-7; D uncertain. Germline lookup yields CDR1 ENHRY and CDR2 SYGVKD. The V gene lost 4 bases and the J gene lost 2 bases, with 15 bases spanning the gap. CDR3 length: 15 residues. The CDR3 DNA reads TGTGCCATCAGTGTCTGGACGGACGGCCCCTACGAGCAGTACTTC. Its translation: CAISVWTDGPYEQYF.

The gene calls are TRBV4-2 and TRBJ2-7; D could derive from TRBD1 or TRBD2 (5 bases each). This CDR3 comprises 14 residues. Looked up from germline, CDR1 is LGHNA and CDR2 is YNFKEQ. V shed 0 bases and J shed 6 bases, with 12 bases lying between them. CDR3 region: CASSQDRGWGEQYF. The CDR3 DNA sequence: TGTGCCAGCAGCCAAGATCGGGGCTGGGGCGAGCAGTACTTC.

The chain couples TRBV29-1 to TRBJ2-1, with D maybe TRBD2 (6 bases). Germline-derived CDR1 and CDR2 are SQVTM and ANQGSEA. The CDR3 spans 11 residues. The CDR3 DNA reads as TGCAGTGGCGACGCGGGGAAGAAGCAGTTCTTC. This translates into CSGDAGKKQFF.

This chain joins TRBV15 and TRBJ2-7; the match to TRBD1 covers 10 bases. V shed 3 bases, J shed 4 bases, and the junction held 3 bases outside the gene matches. This CDR3 region has 14 residues. CDR1 and CDR2 from the germline V gene are LNHNV and YYDKDF (reference sequence). The CDR3 is CATSSGTGVYEQYF. Here the CDR3 DNA reads TGTGCCACCAGCAGCGGGACAGGGGTATACGAGCAGTACTTC.

The V call is TRBV11-3, the J call TRBJ2-7, with 8 bases lining up with TRBD1. Germline loops: CDR1 SGHNT, CDR2 YENEEA. The V and J ends lost 5 bases and 7 bases, in that order; junction bases with no gene match: 13. The CDR3 extends over 15 amino acids. The CDR3 bases are TGTGCCAGCAGCCCCCCAGGGACAGGCTACGTTGAGCAGTACTTC. This encodes CASSPPGTGYVEQYF.

The chain employs TRBV6-5 and TRBJ1-2, with TRBD1 matching 7 bases. Germline trimming cut 4 bases from V and 6 bases from J; bases unmatched to any gene: 5. The CDR3 contains 13 residues. CDR1 MNHEY and CDR2 SVGAGI come from the germline V gene. Written as DNA, the CDR3 is TGTGCCAGCAGTTCGACAGGGATGGATGGCTACACCTTC. Protein: CASSSTGMDGYTF.

The rearrangement links TRBV25-1 to TRBJ1-2, with D possibly being TRBD1 (5 bases). The germline gives CDR1 MGHDK, CDR2 SYGVNS. This CDR3 comprises 14 residues. V lost 4 bases and J 2 bases, leaving 11 bases between the germline ends. CDR3 residues: CASSAPGVNYGYTF. In DNA form, the CDR3 reads TGTGCCAGCAGTGCCCCGGGGGTCAACTATGGCTACACCTTC.

This clone was seen a single time. The chain has TRBV10-3 and TRBJ2-5; the D gene is possibly TRBD1 (5 bases). Trimming pared 10 bases from V and 2 bases from J, leaving 17 bases between. There are 14 residues in the CDR3. Germline V CDR1 and CDR2: ENHRY, SYGVKD. The CDR3: CATEDREKQETQYF. In DNA form, the CDR3 reads TGTGCCACCGAAGACAGAGAGAAGCAAGAGACCCAGTACTTC.

The CDR3 coding sequence is TGTGCCAGCAGCTTGGGGACAATACCCACAGATACGCAGTATTTT. It translates to CASSLGTIPTDTQYF. This chain joins TRBV5-4 and TRBJ2-3, with D tentatively TRBD1 (5 bases). V gave up 0 bases and J gave up 2 bases, with 10 bases separating them. Germline lookup yields CDR1 SGHNT and CDR2 YYREEE (reference sequence). CDR3 length: 15 amino acids.

The chain combines TRBV6-6 with TRBJ2-7; 10 nucleotides agree with TRBD2. Germline-derived CDR1 and CDR2 are MNHNY and SVGAGI (reference sequence). Germline trimming cut 8 bases from V and 1 base from J; bases unmatched to any gene: 8. This CDR3 spans 15 amino acids. The CDR3 DNA reads as TGTGCCAGCGGCACCGGACTAGCGGATTCCTACGAGCAGTACTTC. Translated: CASGTGLADSYEQYF.

The V and J genes are TRBV4-3 and TRBJ2-7; TRBD1 agrees at 12 bases. Germline values: CDR1 LGHNA, CDR2 YSLEER. This CDR3 region has 17 residues. Germline trimming cut 2 bases from V and 4 bases from J; bases unmatched to any gene: 9. The DNA for the CDR3 is TGCGCCAGCAGCCAAAATTTCCGGGACAGGGGGCTGTACGAGCAGTACTTC. It yields the protein CASSQNFRDRGLYEQYF.

The chain employs TRBV6-5 and TRBJ2-3; D call uncertain. The CDR3 sequence is 14 residues long. V shed 5 bases and J shed 5 bases, with 14 bases lying between them. Germline CDR1 and CDR2: MNHEY and SVGAGI. This chain's CDR3 is CASSAAVGIDTQYF. CDR3 nucleotides: TGTGCCAGCAGTGCAGCAGTAGGCATAGATACGCAGTATTTT.

The gene calls are TRBV4-1 and TRBJ1-5; 9 bases map to TRBD1. Trimming at V came to 6 bases and at J to 3 bases, leaving 12 bases not matched to a gene. Germline CDR1 is MGHRA and CDR2 is YSYEKL. The CDR3 sequence is 17 residues long. The CDR3 loop is CASSPPGTGRNNQPQHF. The CDR3 DNA is TGCGCCAGCAGTCCTCCCGGGACAGGGAGGAACAATCAGCCCCAGCATTTT.

The chain uses TRBV6-5 and TRBJ2-2; 11 nucleotides line up with TRBD2. Germline values: CDR1 MNHEY, CDR2 SVGAGI. The CDR3 loop spans 16 amino acids. V trimming: 4 bases; J trimming: 1 base; junction bases outside the gene matches: 2. The CDR3 region has the DNA TGTGCCAGCAGTTTTGGACTAGCGGGGAACACCGGGGAGCTGTTTTTT. Residues: CASSFGLAGNTGELFF.

The chain combines TRBV9 with TRBJ2-1; D call uncertain. The ends were cut back, 0 bases at V and 8 bases at J, with 3 bases in the middle. Per germline, CDR1 SGDLS and CDR2 YYNGEE. CDR3 length: 11 amino acids. The CDR3 nucleotides read TGTGCCAGCAGCGTAGGCCATGAGCAGTTCTTC. It codes for CASSVGHEQFF.

This clone was counted a single time. V and J are TRBV4-1 and TRBJ1-1; TRBD1 is a possible D gene (6 bases). CDR1 is MGHRA and CDR2 is YSYEKL in the germline V gene. Trimming stripped 4 bases from V and 3 bases from J, with 15 bases between. There are 15 residues in the CDR3. For the CDR3, the DNA is TGCGCCAGCAGCCCAGGGGTCCGAGACTACACTGAAGCTTTCTTT. Amino acids: CASSPGVRDYTEAFF.

The rearrangement uses TRBV4-2 and TRBJ2-7; either TRBD1 or TRBD2 may supply D (5 bases each). Germline V gives CDR1 LGHNA, CDR2 YNFKEQ. The CDR3 runs to 15 residues. The V gene lost 4 bases and the J gene lost 6 bases, with 19 bases spanning the gap. CDR3 DNA sequence: TGTGCCAGCAGCCCGGAAGGGGACGCCCCAAGCGAGCAGTACTTC. Translation: CASSPEGDAPSEQYF.

The J gene is TRBJ2-3, the V gene TRBV4-3; D is tentatively TRBD1 or TRBD2 (5 bases each). The CDR3 length is 16 residues. With 0 bases removed from V and 5 bases from J, the gap between germline ends came to 15 bases. Germline V gene lookup returns CDR1 LGHNA and CDR2 YSLEER. In DNA, the CDR3 is TGCGCCAGCAGCCAAGATGAGAGGGGTTTCAGAGATACGCAGTATTTT. Its translation: CASSQDERGFRDTQYF.

The chain couples TRBV5-6 to TRBJ2-3, with unresolved D. Germline values: CDR1 SGHDT, CDR2 YYEEEE. The CDR3 totals 14 residues. Deletions cut 3 bases from V and 2 bases from J, with 10 bases between. The CDR3 spells CASSSYEDTDTQYF. As DNA, the CDR3 is TGTGCCAGCAGCTCTTATGAGGACACAGATACGCAGTATTTT.

The rearrangement links TRBV4-3 to TRBJ2-1; 14 positions agree with TRBD2. The CDR3 extends over 18 amino acids. Trimming removed 0 bases from V and 4 bases from J; junction bases left unmatched: 5. Germline V gene sequence: CDR1 LGHNA, CDR2 YSLEER. CDR3 region: CASSQDPTSGGGYNEQFF. CDR3 coding DNA: TGCGCCAGCAGCCAAGATCCGACTAGCGGGGGGGGATACAATGAGCAGTTCTTC.

This clone occurred once. The chain couples TRBV29-1 to TRBJ2-7; D unclear. The CDR3 consists of 12 residues. Germline V lookup: CDR1 SQVTM, CDR2 ANQGSEA. V was cut by 7 bases and J by 2 bases, with 12 bases left in between. DNA of the CDR3: TGCAGCGGGGGAATTACTACCTACGAGCAGTACTTC. As protein: CSGGITTYEQYF.